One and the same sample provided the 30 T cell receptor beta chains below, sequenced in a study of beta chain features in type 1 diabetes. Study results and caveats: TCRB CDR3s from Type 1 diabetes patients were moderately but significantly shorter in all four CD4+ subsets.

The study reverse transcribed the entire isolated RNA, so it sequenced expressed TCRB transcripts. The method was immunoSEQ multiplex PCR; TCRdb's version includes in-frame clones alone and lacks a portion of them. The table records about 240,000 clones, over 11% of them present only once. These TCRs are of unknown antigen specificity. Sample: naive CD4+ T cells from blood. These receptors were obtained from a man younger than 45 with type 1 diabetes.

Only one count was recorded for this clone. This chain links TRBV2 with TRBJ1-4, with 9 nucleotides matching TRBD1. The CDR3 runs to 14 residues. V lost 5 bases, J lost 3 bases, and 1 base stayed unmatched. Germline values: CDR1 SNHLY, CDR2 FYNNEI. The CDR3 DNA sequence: TGTGCCAGCAGTAGACAGGGGGCTAATGAAAAACTGTTTTTT. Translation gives CASSRQGANEKLFF.

CDR3 in DNA: TGTGCCAGCCGAGCCAGCGGGGTTTCCTACGAGCAGTACTTC. Translation: CASRASGVSYEQYF. V is TRBV25-1 and J is TRBJ2-7, with 7 positions matching TRBD2. The CDR3 is made up of 14 amino acids. With V trimmed by 8 bases and J by 1 base, 8 bases remained unmatched. Germline lookup yields CDR1 MGHDK and CDR2 SYGVNS.

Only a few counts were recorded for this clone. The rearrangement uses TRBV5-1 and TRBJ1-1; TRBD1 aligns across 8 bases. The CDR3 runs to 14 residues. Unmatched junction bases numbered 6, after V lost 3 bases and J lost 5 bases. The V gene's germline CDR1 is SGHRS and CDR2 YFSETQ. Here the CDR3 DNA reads TGCGCCAGCAGCTCCGGACAGGGAGGTACTGAAGCTTTCTTT. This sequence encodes CASSSGQGGTEAFF.

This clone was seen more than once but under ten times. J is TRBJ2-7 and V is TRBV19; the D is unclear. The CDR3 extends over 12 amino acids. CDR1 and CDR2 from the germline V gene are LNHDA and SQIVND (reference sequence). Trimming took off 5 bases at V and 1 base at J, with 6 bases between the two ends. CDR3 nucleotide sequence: TGTGCCAGTAGTCCGGGTTCCTACGAGCAGTACTTC. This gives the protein CASSPGSYEQYF.

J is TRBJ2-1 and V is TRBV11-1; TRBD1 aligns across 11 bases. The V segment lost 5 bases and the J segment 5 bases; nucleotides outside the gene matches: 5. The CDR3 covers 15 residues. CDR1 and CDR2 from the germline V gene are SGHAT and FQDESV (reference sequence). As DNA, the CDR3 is TGTGCCAGCAGCGGCAAGGACAGGGGGCACAATGAGCAGTTCTTC. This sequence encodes CASSGKDRGHNEQFF.

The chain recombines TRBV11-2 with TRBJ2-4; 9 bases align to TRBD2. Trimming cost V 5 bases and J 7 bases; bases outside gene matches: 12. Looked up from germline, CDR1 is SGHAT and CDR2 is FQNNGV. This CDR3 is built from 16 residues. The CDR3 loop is CASSPSASGIANIQYF. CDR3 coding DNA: TGTGCCAGCAGCCCATCCGCTAGCGGGATCGCGAACATTCAGTACTTC.

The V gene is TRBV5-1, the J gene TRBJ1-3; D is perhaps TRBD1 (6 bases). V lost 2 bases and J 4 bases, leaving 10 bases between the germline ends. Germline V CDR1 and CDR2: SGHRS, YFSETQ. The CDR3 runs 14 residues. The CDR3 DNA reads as TGCGCCAGCAGCTTAGGGGGAACAGGAAACACCATATATTTT. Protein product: CASSLGGTGNTIYF.

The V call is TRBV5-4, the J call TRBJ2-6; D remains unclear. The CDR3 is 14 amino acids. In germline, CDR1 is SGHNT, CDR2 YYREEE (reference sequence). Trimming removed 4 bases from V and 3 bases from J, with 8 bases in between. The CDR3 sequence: CASSQAGGANVLTF. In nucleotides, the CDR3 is TGTGCCAGCAGCCAGGCCGGTGGGGCCAACGTCCTGACTTTC. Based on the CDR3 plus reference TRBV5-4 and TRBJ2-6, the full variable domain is ETGVTQSPTHLIKTRGQQVTLRCSSQSGHNTVSWYQQALGQGPQFIFQYYREEENGRGNFPPRFSGLQFPNYSSELNVNALELDDSALYLCASSQAGGANVLTFGAGSRLTVL.

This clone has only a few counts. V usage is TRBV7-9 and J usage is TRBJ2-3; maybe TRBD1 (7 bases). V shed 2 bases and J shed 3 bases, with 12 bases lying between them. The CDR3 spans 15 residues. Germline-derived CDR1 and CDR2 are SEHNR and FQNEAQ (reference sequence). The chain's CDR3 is CASSLKQGGTDTQYF. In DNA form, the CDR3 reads TGTGCCAGCAGCTTAAAGCAGGGGGGTACAGATACGCAGTATTTT.

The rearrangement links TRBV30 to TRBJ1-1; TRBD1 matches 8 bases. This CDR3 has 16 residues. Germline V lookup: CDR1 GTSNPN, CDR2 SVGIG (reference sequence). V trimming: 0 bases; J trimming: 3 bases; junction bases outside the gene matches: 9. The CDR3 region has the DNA TGTGCCTGGAGTGTTGCAGGGGGCCAGTTGGACACTGAAGCTTTCTTT. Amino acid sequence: CAWSVAGGQLDTEAFF.

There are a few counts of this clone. In nucleotides, the CDR3 is TGTGCCAGCTCACCACGGCCTGCAACTAATGAAAAACTGTTTTTT. Residues: CASSPRPATNEKLFF. The chain couples TRBV18 to TRBJ1-4; D uncertain. The germline CDR1 and CDR2 sequences are KGHSH and LQKENI. V shed 1 base and J shed 0 bases, with 6 bases lying between them. The CDR3 has 15 amino acids.

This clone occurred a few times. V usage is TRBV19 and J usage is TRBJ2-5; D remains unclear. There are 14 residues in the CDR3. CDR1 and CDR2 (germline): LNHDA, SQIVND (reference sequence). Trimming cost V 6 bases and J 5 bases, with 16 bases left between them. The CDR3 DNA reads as TGTGCCAGTAGCCTTCAAACGACGGAGGAGACCCAGTACTTC. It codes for CASSLQTTEETQYF.

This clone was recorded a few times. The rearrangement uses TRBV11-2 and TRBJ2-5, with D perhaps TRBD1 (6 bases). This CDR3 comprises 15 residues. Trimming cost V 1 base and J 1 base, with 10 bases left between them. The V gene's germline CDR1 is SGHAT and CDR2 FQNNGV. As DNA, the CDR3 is TGTGCCAGCAGCTTAGGGGGGCAAACCCAAGAGACCCAGTACTTC. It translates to CASSLGGQTQETQYF. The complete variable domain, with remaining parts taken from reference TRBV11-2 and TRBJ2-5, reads EAGVAQSPRYKIIEKRQSVAFWCNPISGHATLYWYQQILGQGPKLLIQFQNNGVVDDSQLPKDRFSAERLKGVDSTLKIQPAKLEDSAVYLCASSLGGQTQETQYFGPGTRLLVL.

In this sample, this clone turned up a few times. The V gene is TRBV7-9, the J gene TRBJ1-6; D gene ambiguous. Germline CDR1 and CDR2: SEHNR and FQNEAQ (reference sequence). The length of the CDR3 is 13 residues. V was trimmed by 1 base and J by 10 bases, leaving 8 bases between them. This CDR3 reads CASSLGEASPLHF. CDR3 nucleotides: TGTGCCAGCAGCTTAGGGGAGGCGTCACCCCTCCACTTT.

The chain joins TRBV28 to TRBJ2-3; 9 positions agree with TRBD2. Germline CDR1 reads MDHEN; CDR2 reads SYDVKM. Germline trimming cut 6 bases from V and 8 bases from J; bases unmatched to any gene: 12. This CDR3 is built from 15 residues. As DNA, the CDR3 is TGTGCCAGCAGCATCCCAAGCGGCGGGAGGGGTACGCAGTATTTT. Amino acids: CASSIPSGGRGTQYF.

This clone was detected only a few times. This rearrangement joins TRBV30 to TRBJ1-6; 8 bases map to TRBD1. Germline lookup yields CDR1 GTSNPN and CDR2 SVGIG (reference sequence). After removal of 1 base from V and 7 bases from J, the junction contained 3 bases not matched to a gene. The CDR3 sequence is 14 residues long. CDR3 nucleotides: TGTGCCTGGAGTGCCAGGGGGCTGAATTCACCCCTCCACTTT. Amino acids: CAWSARGLNSPLHF.

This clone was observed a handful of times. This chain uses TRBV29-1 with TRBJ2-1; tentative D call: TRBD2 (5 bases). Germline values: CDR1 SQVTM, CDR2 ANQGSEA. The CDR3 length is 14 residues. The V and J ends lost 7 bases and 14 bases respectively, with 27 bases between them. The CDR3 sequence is CSAHAANGGELEFF. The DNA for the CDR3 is TGCAGCGCCCACGCCGCTAACGGAGGTGAATTGGAGTTCTTC.

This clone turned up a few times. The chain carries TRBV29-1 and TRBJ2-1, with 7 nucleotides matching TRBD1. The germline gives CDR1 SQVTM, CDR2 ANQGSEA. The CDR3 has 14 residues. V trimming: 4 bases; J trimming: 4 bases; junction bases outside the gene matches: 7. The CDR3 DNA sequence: TGCAGCGTTGTACAGGGGTCCCCATACAATGAGCAGTTCTTC. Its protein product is CSVVQGSPYNEQFF.

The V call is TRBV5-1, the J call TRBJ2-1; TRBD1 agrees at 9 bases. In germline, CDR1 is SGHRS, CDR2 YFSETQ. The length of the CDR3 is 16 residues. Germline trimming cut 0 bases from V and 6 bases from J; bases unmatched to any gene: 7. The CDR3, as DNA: TGCGCCAGCAGCTTGGTGGGACAGGGAGCACCCAATGAGCAGTTCTTC. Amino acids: CASSLVGQGAPNEQFF.

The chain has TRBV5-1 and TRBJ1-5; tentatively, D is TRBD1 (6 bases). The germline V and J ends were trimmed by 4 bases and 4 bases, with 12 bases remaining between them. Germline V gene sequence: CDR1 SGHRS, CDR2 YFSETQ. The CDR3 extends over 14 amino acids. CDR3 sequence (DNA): TGCGCCAGCAGCACAGGGCTTCAGAATCAGCCCCAGCATTTT. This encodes CASSTGLQNQPQHF. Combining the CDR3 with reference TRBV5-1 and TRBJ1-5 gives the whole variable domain KAGVTQTPRYLIKTRGQQVTLSCSPISGHRSVSWYQQTPGQGLQFLFEYFSETQRNKGNFPGRFSGRQFSNSRSEMNVSTLELGDSALYLCASSTGLQNQPQHFGDGTRLSIL.

DNA of the CDR3: TGTGCCATCAGTGGTGGACAGGGGACTAACTATGGCTACACCTTC. Translated: CAISGGQGTNYGYTF. The chain employs TRBV10-3 and TRBJ1-2; 9 bases match TRBD1. There are 15 residues in the CDR3. Unmatched junction bases numbered 3, after V lost 4 bases and J lost 0 bases. Germline-derived CDR1 and CDR2 are ENHRY and SYGVKD.

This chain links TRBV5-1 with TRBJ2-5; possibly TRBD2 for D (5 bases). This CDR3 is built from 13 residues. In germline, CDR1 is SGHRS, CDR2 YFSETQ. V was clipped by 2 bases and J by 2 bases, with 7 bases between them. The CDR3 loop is CASSFGRQETQYF. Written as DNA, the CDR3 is TGCGCCAGCAGCTTTGGGAGACAAGAGACCCAGTACTTC.

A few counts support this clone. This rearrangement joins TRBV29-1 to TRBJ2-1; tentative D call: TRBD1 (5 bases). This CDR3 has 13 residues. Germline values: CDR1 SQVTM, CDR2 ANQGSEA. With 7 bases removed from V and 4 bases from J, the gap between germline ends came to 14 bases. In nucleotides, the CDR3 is TGCAGCGGGGGCCGGACGGATTACAATGAGCAGTTCTTC. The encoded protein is CSGGRTDYNEQFF.

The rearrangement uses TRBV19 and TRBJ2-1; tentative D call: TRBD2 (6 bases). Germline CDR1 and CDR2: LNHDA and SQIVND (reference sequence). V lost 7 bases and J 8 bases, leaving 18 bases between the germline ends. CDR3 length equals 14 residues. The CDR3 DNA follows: TGTGCCAGTACCCCCTCCGGGAGCATCGATGAGCAGTTCTTC. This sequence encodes CASTPSGSIDEQFF.

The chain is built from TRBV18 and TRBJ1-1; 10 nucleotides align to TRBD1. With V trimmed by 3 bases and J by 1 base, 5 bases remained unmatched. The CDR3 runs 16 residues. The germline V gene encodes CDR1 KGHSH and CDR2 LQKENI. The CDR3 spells CASSPRDRGRNTEAFF. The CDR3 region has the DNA TGTGCCAGCTCACCCCGGGACAGGGGTAGGAACACTGAAGCTTTCTTT.

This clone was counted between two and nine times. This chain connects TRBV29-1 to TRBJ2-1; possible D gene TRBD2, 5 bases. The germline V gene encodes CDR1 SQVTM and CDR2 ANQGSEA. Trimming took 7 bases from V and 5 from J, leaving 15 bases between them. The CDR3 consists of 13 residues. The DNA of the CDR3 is TGCAGCGCCCGATCGGGGAGACACAATGAGCAGTTCTTC. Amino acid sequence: CSARSGRHNEQFF.

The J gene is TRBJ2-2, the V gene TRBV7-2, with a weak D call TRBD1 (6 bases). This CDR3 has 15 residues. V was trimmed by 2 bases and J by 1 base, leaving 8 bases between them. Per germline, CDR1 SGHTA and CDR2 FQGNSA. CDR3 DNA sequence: TGTGCCAGCAGCTTAAGGGGGAGGAACACCGGGGAGCTGTTTTTT. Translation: CASSLRGRNTGELFF.

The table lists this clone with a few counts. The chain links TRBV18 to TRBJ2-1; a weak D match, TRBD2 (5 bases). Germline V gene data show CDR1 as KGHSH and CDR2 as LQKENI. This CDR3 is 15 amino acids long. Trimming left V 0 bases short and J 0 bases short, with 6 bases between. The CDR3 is CASSPPRVSYNEQFF. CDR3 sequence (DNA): TGTGCCAGCTCACCACCGAGGGTCTCCTACAATGAGCAGTTCTTC.

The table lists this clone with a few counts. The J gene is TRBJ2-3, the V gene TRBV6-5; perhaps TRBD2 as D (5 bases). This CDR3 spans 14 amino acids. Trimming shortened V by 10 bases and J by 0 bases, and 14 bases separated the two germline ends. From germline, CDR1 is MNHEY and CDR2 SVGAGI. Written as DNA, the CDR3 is TGTGCCACCGGAGAGCGGCAAAGCACAGATACGCAGTATTTT. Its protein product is CATGERQSTDTQYF.

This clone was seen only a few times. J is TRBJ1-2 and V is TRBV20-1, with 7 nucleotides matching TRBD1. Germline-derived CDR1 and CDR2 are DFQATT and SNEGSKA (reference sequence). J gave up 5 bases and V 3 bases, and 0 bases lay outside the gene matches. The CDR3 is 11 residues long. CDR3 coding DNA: TGCAGTGCTAGGACAGGGTATGGCTACACCTTC. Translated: CSARTGYGYTF.